This TCR beta chain emerged from a study of shared clonotypes between healthy human individuals. Donors, without exception, were Caucasian adults residing in Nashville, Tennessee. Generated by immunoSEQ multiplex PCR, the TCRdb table keeps only in-frame clones and is missing some. Here the sample spans over 1.5 million clones, around 98% being singletons. Of note for this clone: Its target is not known.

Points from the study as a whole: Non-shared clonotypes had lower generation probabilities than those shared by all four donors. Naive subsets generally had larger estimated richness than memory subsets.

This CDR3 spans 18 amino acids. The germline V gene has CDR1 MDHEN and CDR2 SYDVKM. V lost 3 bases and J 0 bases, leaving 18 bases between the germline ends. Sequenced material: naive CD4+ T cells sorted from blood. Subset: CD45RA+ positively selected. V usage is TRBV28 and J usage is TRBJ1-5, with D possibly matching TRBD1 (6 bases). This TCR was sampled from a young man in good health. CDR3 loop: CASSFVGAKAHSNQPQHF. As DNA, the CDR3 is TGTGCCAGCAGTTTTGTGGGGGCGAAGGCTCATAGCAATCAGCCCCAGCATTTT.